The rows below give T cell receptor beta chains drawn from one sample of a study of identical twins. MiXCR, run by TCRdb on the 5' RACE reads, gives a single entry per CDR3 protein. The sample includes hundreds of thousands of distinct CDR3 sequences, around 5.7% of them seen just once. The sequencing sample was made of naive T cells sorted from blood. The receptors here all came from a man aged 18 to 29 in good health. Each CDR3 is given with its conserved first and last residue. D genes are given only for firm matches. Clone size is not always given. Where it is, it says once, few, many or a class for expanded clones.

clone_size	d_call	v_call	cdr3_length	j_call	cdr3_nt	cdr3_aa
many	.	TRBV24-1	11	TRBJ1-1	TGTGCCACCAGTGATCACACTGAAGCTTTCTTT	CATSDHTEAFF
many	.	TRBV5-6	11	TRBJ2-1	TGTGCCAGCAGTCGCCTTACCGAGCAGTTCTTC	CASSRLTEQFF
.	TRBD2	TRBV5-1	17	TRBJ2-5	TGCGCCAGCAGCTTGGACCCCACTAGCGGGATCCAAGAGACCCAGTACTTC	CASSLDPTSGIQETQYF
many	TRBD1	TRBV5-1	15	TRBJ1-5	TGCGCCAGCAGCTTGGGGACAGGGTCCAAGCAGCCCCAGCATTTT	CASSLGTGSKQPQHF
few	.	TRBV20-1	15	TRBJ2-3	TGCAGTGCTAGAGATCGGCGATCCCACACAGATACGCAGTATTTT	CSARDRRSHTDTQYF
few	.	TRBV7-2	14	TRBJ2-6	TGTGCCAGCAGCAAACCCTCAGAGGCCAACGTCCTGACTTTC	CASSKPSEANVLTF
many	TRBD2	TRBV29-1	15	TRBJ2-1	TGCAGCGTCGTCGGACTAGCGGGAGAGGAGAATGAGCAGTTCTTC	CSVVGLAGEENEQFF
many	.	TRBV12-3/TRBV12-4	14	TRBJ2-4	TGTGCCAAAGCGAAAGTTAGGGCCAAAAACATTCAGTACTTC	CAKAKVRAKNIQYF
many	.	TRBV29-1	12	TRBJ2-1	TGCAGCGTTGCACAGGGTAACAATGAGCAGTTCTTC	CSVAQGNNEQFF
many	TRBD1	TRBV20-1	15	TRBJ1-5	TGCAGTGCGGACGAGAGCCTAGGGGGCTTTCAGCCCCAGCATTTT	CSADESLGGFQPQHF
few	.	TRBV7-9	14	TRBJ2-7	TGTGCCAGCAGCTCCCTGGCGGGGTCCTACGAGCAGTACTTC	CASSSLAGSYEQYF
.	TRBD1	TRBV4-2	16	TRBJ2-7	TGTGCCAGCAGCTCCCAGGCCGGGACAGGACAACACGAGCAGTACTTC	CASSSQAGTGQHEQYF
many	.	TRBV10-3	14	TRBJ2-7	TGTGCCATCAGTGATACAGGGTCGGCCTACGAGCAGTACTTC	CAISDTGSAYEQYF
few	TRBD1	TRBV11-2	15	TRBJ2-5	TGTGCCAGCAGCCCGAGACAGGGGCCCCAAGAGACCCAGTACTTC	CASSPRQGPQETQYF
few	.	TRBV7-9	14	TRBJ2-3	TGTGCCAGCAGCTTAAGCAGCGTTCCAGATACGCAGTATTTT	CASSLSSVPDTQYF
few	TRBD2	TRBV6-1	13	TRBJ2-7	TGTGCCGCTCTGGCTAGCGGGAGCCACGAGCAGTACTTC	CAALASGSHEQYF
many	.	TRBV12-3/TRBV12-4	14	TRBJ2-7	TGTGCCAGCAGTTGGGGGCTAGCGGCTTACGAGCAGTACTTC	CASSWGLAAYEQYF
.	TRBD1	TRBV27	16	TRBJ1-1	TGTGCCAGCAGTTTGAACCCCGGGACAGTGAACACTGAAGCTTTCTTT	CASSLNPGTVNTEAFF
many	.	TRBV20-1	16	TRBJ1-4	TGCAGTGCTAGGCGACAGGATCGTACAACTAATGAAAAACTGTTTTTT	CSARRQDRTTNEKLFF
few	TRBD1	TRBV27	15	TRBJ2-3	TGTGCCAGCAGTTTGGGGACAGTCTTTACAGATACGCAGTATTTT	CASSLGTVFTDTQYF
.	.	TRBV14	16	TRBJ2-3	TGTGCCAGCAGCCAAGGCCAAACGTTCAGCACAGATACGCAGTATTTT	CASSQGQTFSTDTQYF
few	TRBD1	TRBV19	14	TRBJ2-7	TGTGCCAGTAGTATAACAGGGGTCGCGTACGAGCAGTACTTC	CASSITGVAYEQYF
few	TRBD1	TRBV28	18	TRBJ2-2	TGTGCCAGCAGTCCAAACCAGGGGGCCGTCCCGAACACCGGGGAGCTGTTTTTT	CASSPNQGAVPNTGELFF
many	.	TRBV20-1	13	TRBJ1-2	TGCAGTGCTAGTAACGGGGGTGCGAATGGCTACACCTTC	CSASNGGANGYTF
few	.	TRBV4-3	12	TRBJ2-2	TGCGCCAGCAGCGAGGGAACCGGGGAGCTGTTTTTT	CASSEGTGELFF
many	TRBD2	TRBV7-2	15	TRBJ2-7	TGTGCCAGCAGCTTAGAAGGGACTAGCGGTTACGAGCAGTACTTC	CASSLEGTSGYEQYF
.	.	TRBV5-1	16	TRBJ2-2	TGCGCCAGCAGCCGGCGGGGGACAACGAACACCGGGGAGCTGTTTTTT	CASSRRGTTNTGELFF
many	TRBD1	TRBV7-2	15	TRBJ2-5	TGTGCCAGCAAACCTGGGGGGACAGGTCAAGAGACCCAGTACTTC	CASKPGGTGQETQYF
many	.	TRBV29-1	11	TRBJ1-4	TGCAGCGTTGAAGCCTGGGAAAAACTGTTTTTT	CSVEAWEKLFF
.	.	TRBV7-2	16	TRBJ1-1	TGTGCCAGCAGCCCACTCCGGGCCACCTTGAACACTGAAGCTTTCTTT	CASSPLRATLNTEAFF
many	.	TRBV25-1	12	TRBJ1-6	TGTGCCAGCAGTGAAAGCGGTTCACCCCTCCACTTT	CASSESGSPLHF
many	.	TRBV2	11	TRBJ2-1	TGTGCCAGCGCTACGGCGATTGAGCAGTTCTTC	CASATAIEQFF
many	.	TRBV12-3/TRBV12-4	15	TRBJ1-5	TGTGCCAGCAGTTCTCAGGGGAGGTCCGATCAGCCCCAGCATTTT	CASSSQGRSDQPQHF
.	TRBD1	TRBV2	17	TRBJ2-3	TGTGCCAGCAGTGGAGACACAGGGGAAGGGAGCACAGATACGCAGTATTTT	CASSGDTGEGSTDTQYF
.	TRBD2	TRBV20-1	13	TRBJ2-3	TGCAGTGCTAAGCGGGGAGTCTTGGATACGCAGTATTTT	CSAKRGVLDTQYF
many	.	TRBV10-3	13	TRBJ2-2	TGTGCCATCACTAAAACGTCGGACGGGGAGCTGTTTTTT	CAITKTSDGELFF
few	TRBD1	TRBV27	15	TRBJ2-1	TGTGCCAGCAGTTCTCCGGGACAGGACCTCGGTGAGCAGTTCTTC	CASSSPGQDLGEQFF
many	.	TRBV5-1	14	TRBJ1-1	TGCGCCAGCAGCTTTACAGCACTGAGCACTGAAGCTTTCTTT	CASSFTALSTEAFF